A selection of T cell receptor beta chains follows, all from one sample in a study of Ad26.COV2.S vaccination and SARS-CoV-2 variants. The protocol was immunoSEQ multiplex PCR, while the TCRdb copy is restricted to in-frame clones and leaves out a portion. The table records hundreds of thousands of clones, 80% to 95% of them present only once. The sequencing used peripheral blood, collected in a trial of Ad26.COV2.S vaccine versus placebo. The source of these receptors is a person between 18 and 60 years old who received the Ad26.COV2.S COVID-19 vaccine or a placebo. CDR3s leave out the opening cysteine and the closing phenylalanine or tryptophan.

v_gene	j_gene	CDR3aa
TRBV19	TRBJ2-5	ASSILGQGQETQY
TRBV7-8	TRBJ2-7	ASSLLASAYEQY
TRBV9	TRBJ2-2	ASSVELAGMSGELF
TRBV14	TRBJ2-1	ASSQDMGLAGNEQF
TRBV6-5	TRBJ1-6	ASNNGISNSPLH
TRBV5-5	TRBJ2-1	ASSLVGSVSYNEQF
TRBV28	TRBJ2-2	ASRWALNTGELF
TRBV23-1	TRBJ1-1	ASSGTWIHNTEAF
TRBV7-2	TRBJ2-7	ASSLYLRPSYEQY
TRBV5-1	TRBJ1-1	ASSWTGETEAF
TRBV12-5	TRBJ2-1	ASGPSDRGDEQF